The rows below give T cell receptor beta chains drawn from one sample of a study of OX40 agonist ivuxolimab in advanced cancers. The repertoire was sequenced with immunoSEQ multiplex PCR; TCRdb's copy has only in-frame clones and lacks some. The sample yields roughly 57,000 clones, 87% seen once. Here the sequenced sample was CD4+ or CD8+ T cells sorted from blood, taken in a trial of the OX40 agonist ivuxolimab. Every receptor here comes from an adult with an advanced solid tumor such as melanoma, head and neck, liver or kidney cancer. CDR3s include the opening cysteine and the closing phenylalanine or tryptophan. The D gene is left open where the match is weak. Expanded clones are given a class, and other clones once, few, many or no size at all.

cdr3_length: 14; clone_size: .; d_call: TRBD2; v_call: TRBV27; j_call: TRBJ2-7; cdr3_aa: CASSLLAGGNEQYF; cdr3_nt: TGTGCCAGCAGTTTACTAGCGGGAGGAAACGAGCAGTACTTC
cdr3_length: 15; clone_size: .; d_call: TRBD1; v_call: TRBV18; j_call: TRBJ1-2; cdr3_aa: CASSPTSGQNYGYTF; cdr3_nt: TGTGCCAGCTCACCGACGTCGGGACAGAACTATGGCTACACCTTC
cdr3_length: 17; clone_size: few; d_call: TRBD2; v_call: TRBV7-3; j_call: TRBJ2-1; cdr3_aa: CASSLNPSGSSYNEQFF; cdr3_nt: TGTGCCAGCAGCTTAAATCCTAGCGGGAGCTCCTACAATGAGCAGTTCTTC
cdr3_length: 15; clone_size: .; d_call: TRBD1; v_call: TRBV6-5; j_call: TRBJ1-4; cdr3_aa: CASSYASGGREKLFF; cdr3_nt: TGTGCCAGCAGTTACGCGTCAGGGGGACGTGAAAAACTGTTTTTT
cdr3_length: 15; clone_size: .; d_call: TRBD1; v_call: TRBV5-1; j_call: TRBJ2-7; cdr3_aa: CASSLIGQGIGEQYF; cdr3_nt: TGCGCCAGCAGCCTCATAGGACAGGGAATTGGCGAGCAGTACTTC
cdr3_length: 11; clone_size: .; d_call: .; v_call: TRBV4-1; j_call: TRBJ1-1; cdr3_aa: CASSQFTEAFF; cdr3_nt: TGCGCCAGCAGCCAGTTCACTGAAGCTTTCTTT
cdr3_length: 13; clone_size: .; d_call: .; v_call: TRBV6-5; j_call: TRBJ1-2; cdr3_aa: CASSLVGRDGYTF; cdr3_nt: TGTGCCAGCAGTTTGGTGGGGCGCGATGGCTACACCTTC
cdr3_length: 13; clone_size: .; d_call: TRBD1; v_call: TRBV5-5; j_call: TRBJ2-1; cdr3_aa: CASSLQGAYEQFF; cdr3_nt: TGTGCCAGCAGTTTGCAGGGGGCCTATGAGCAGTTCTTC
cdr3_length: 14; clone_size: .; d_call: TRBD1; v_call: TRBV19; j_call: TRBJ2-7; cdr3_aa: CASSMWQGAGEQYF; cdr3_nt: TGTGCCAGTAGTATGTGGCAGGGGGCAGGCGAGCAGTACTTC
cdr3_length: 15; clone_size: .; d_call: TRBD1; v_call: TRBV5-1; j_call: TRBJ1-4; cdr3_aa: CASSLDGQGYEKLFF; cdr3_nt: TGCGCCAGCAGCTTAGACGGACAGGGTTATGAAAAACTGTTTTTT
cdr3_length: 14; clone_size: .; d_call: TRBD1; v_call: TRBV5-6; j_call: TRBJ1-3; cdr3_aa: CASSLQGAGNTIYF; cdr3_nt: TGTGCCAGCAGCTTACAGGGGGCTGGAAACACCATATATTTT
cdr3_length: 13; clone_size: .; d_call: TRBD1; v_call: TRBV19; j_call: TRBJ2-5; cdr3_aa: CASSFDRGETQYF; cdr3_nt: TGTGCCAGTAGTTTCGACAGGGGCGAGACCCAGTACTTC
cdr3_length: 16; clone_size: once; d_call: TRBD2; v_call: TRBV14; j_call: TRBJ2-1; cdr3_aa: CASSSIAGGPYNEQFF; cdr3_nt: TGTGCCAGCAGTTCAATAGCGGGAGGGCCCTACAATGAGCAGTTCTTC
cdr3_length: 16; clone_size: few; d_call: .; v_call: TRBV5-1; j_call: TRBJ2-6; cdr3_aa: CASSVDPGTGANVLTF; cdr3_nt: TGCGCCAGCAGCGTAGACCCGGGGACTGGGGCCAACGTCCTGACTTTC
cdr3_length: 17; clone_size: .; d_call: TRBD1; v_call: TRBV10-3; j_call: TRBJ1-2; cdr3_aa: CAISESSRGRGLYGYTF; cdr3_nt: TGTGCCATCAGTGAGTCTAGTAGGGGCAGGGGGCTCTATGGCTACACCTTC
cdr3_length: 16; clone_size: .; d_call: TRBD2; v_call: TRBV18; j_call: TRBJ2-1; cdr3_aa: CASSLRTSGHHNEQFF; cdr3_nt: TGTGCCAGCTCACTCAGGACTAGCGGGCATCACAATGAGCAGTTCTTC
cdr3_length: 15; clone_size: .; d_call: TRBD2; v_call: TRBV5-1; j_call: TRBJ2-2; cdr3_aa: CASSGGTAGGGELFF; cdr3_nt: TGCGCCAGCAGCGGAGGGACAGCGGGGGGCGGGGAGCTGTTTTTT
cdr3_length: 13; clone_size: .; d_call: .; v_call: TRBV19; j_call: TRBJ1-1; cdr3_aa: CASSIRENTEAFF; cdr3_nt: TGTGCCAGTAGTATCCGGGAGAACACTGAAGCTTTCTTT
cdr3_length: 18; clone_size: .; d_call: TRBD2; v_call: TRBV5-1; j_call: TRBJ2-7; cdr3_aa: CASSWDPVGTSGSYEQYF; cdr3_nt: TGCGCCAGCAGCTGGGACCCGGTGGGGACTAGCGGTTCCTACGAGCAGTACTTC
cdr3_length: 14; clone_size: .; d_call: .; v_call: TRBV11-3; j_call: TRBJ1-1; cdr3_aa: CASSPGRDGTEAFF; cdr3_nt: TGTGCCAGCAGCCCTGGCCGGGACGGAACTGAAGCTTTCTTT
cdr3_length: 15; clone_size: .; d_call: .; v_call: TRBV29-1; j_call: TRBJ2-7; cdr3_aa: CSVEGVPGDSHEQYF; cdr3_nt: TGCAGCGTTGAAGGAGTACCCGGGGACTCTCACGAGCAGTACTTC
cdr3_length: 13; clone_size: few; d_call: .; v_call: TRBV11-3; j_call: TRBJ2-2; cdr3_aa: CASTRGPTGELFF; cdr3_nt: TGTGCCAGCACCCGAGGGCCCACCGGGGAGCTGTTTTTT
cdr3_length: 13; clone_size: .; d_call: .; v_call: TRBV5-8; j_call: TRBJ1-2; cdr3_aa: CASSPQGRGGYTF; cdr3_nt: TGTGCCAGCAGCCCCCAGGGGCGAGGTGGCTACACCTTC
cdr3_length: 13; clone_size: .; d_call: TRBD1; v_call: TRBV27; j_call: TRBJ2-1; cdr3_aa: CASRGQGLNEQFF; cdr3_nt: TGTGCCAGCAGGGGACAGGGACTCAATGAGCAGTTCTTC
cdr3_length: 13; clone_size: .; d_call: TRBD1; v_call: TRBV6-5; j_call: TRBJ2-7; cdr3_aa: CASSYYRGYEQYF; cdr3_nt: TGTGCCAGCAGTTACTACAGGGGGTACGAGCAGTACTTC
cdr3_length: 14; clone_size: .; d_call: .; v_call: TRBV4-1; j_call: TRBJ1-5; cdr3_aa: CASSQDTNNQPQHF; cdr3_nt: TGCGCCAGCAGCCAAGATACGAACAATCAGCCCCAGCATTTT
cdr3_length: 13; clone_size: .; d_call: .; v_call: TRBV7-6; j_call: TRBJ2-3; cdr3_aa: CASSLAGRTGEYF; cdr3_nt: TGTGCCAGCAGCTTAGCGGGCAGAACCGGGGAGTATTTT
cdr3_length: 15; clone_size: .; d_call: .; v_call: TRBV5-1; j_call: TRBJ1-1; cdr3_aa: CASRPEELMNTEAFF; cdr3_nt: TGCGCCAGCAGGCCGGAGGAGTTGATGAACACTGAAGCTTTCTTT
cdr3_length: 15; clone_size: .; d_call: .; v_call: TRBV6-5; j_call: TRBJ1-5; cdr3_aa: CASSGGPTMGQPQHF; cdr3_nt: TGTGCCAGCAGTGGTGGACCCACGATGGGGCAGCCCCAGCATTTT
cdr3_length: 17; clone_size: .; d_call: TRBD1; v_call: TRBV28; j_call: TRBJ2-7; cdr3_aa: CASTFTGVIGSSYEQYF; cdr3_nt: TGTGCCAGCACCTTCACAGGGGTTATAGGAAGCTCCTACGAGCAGTACTTC
cdr3_length: 15; clone_size: .; d_call: .; v_call: TRBV5-1; j_call: TRBJ1-3; cdr3_aa: CASSASLLSGNTIYF; cdr3_nt: TGCGCCAGCAGTGCGAGTCTACTCTCTGGAAACACCATATATTTT
cdr3_length: 14; clone_size: few; d_call: TRBD1; v_call: TRBV7-9; j_call: TRBJ1-2; cdr3_aa: CASSSPDRNYGYTF; cdr3_nt: TGTGCCAGCAGCAGCCCGGACAGGAACTATGGCTACACCTTC
cdr3_length: 14; clone_size: .; d_call: TRBD1; v_call: TRBV6-6; j_call: TRBJ2-7; cdr3_aa: CASRRTGPLHEQYF; cdr3_nt: TGTGCCAGCAGAAGGACAGGGCCTCTTCACGAGCAGTACTTC
cdr3_length: 14; clone_size: .; d_call: TRBD2; v_call: TRBV7-9; j_call: TRBJ2-1; cdr3_aa: CASSPPGGFYEQFF; cdr3_nt: TGTGCCAGCAGTCCCCCGGGGGGGTTCTATGAGCAGTTCTTC
cdr3_length: 16; clone_size: .; d_call: .; v_call: TRBV7-6; j_call: TRBJ2-7; cdr3_aa: CASSLNPPPGPYEQYF; cdr3_nt: TGTGCCAGCAGCCTTAACCCCCCCCCGGGACCCTACGAGCAGTACTTC
cdr3_length: 17; clone_size: .; d_call: TRBD1; v_call: TRBV15; j_call: TRBJ2-7; cdr3_aa: CATSRGDRGHPVYEQYF; cdr3_nt: TGTGCCACCAGCAGAGGGGACAGGGGACATCCAGTATACGAGCAGTACTTC
cdr3_length: 15; clone_size: .; d_call: .; v_call: TRBV10-3; j_call: TRBJ2-2; cdr3_aa: CAISELGGEAGELFF; cdr3_nt: TGTGCCATCAGTGAGTTAGGGGGAGAAGCCGGGGAGCTGTTTTTT
cdr3_length: 14; clone_size: once; d_call: .; v_call: TRBV27; j_call: TRBJ1-2; cdr3_aa: CASSSRGGRYGYTF; cdr3_nt: TGTGCCAGCAGTTCCCGAGGGGGAAGATATGGCTACACCTTC
cdr3_length: 14; clone_size: .; d_call: .; v_call: TRBV11-3; j_call: TRBJ2-1; cdr3_aa: CASSSRGFGNEQFF; cdr3_nt: TGTGCCAGCAGCTCAAGGGGGTTTGGGAATGAGCAGTTCTTC
cdr3_length: 14; clone_size: .; d_call: TRBD1; v_call: TRBV9; j_call: TRBJ1-5; cdr3_aa: CASSRQGGNQPQHF; cdr3_nt: TGTGCCAGCAGTCGGCAGGGGGGAAATCAGCCCCAGCATTTT